The 17 T cell receptor beta chains reported below all come from one sample, sequenced in a study of resident and recirculating memory T cells in vitiligo. Profiling relied on immunoSEQ multiplex PCR, and the TCRdb table lists in-frame clones only, not all of them. The data show fewer than 80,000 clones, roughly nine tenths seen once. The specimen was blood. The receptors were gathered from a male donor with vitiligo.

The chain joins TRBV9 to TRBJ1-1, with a possible D match to TRBD1 (6 bases). V lost 4 bases and J lost 1, with 20 bases in between. Per germline, CDR1 SGDLS and CDR2 YYNGEE. This CDR3 is built from 17 residues. The CDR3 protein is CASSSRGNLQGNTEAFF. The DNA for the CDR3 is TGTGCCAGCAGCTCAAGGGGTAATCTACAGGGGAACACTGAAGCTTTCTTT. Supplemented by reference TRBV9 and TRBJ1-1, the full variable domain reads DSGVTQTPKHLITATGQRVTLRCSPRSGDLSVYWYQQSLDQGLQFLIQYYNGEERAKGNILERFSAQQFPDLHSELNLSSLELGDSALYFCASSSRGNLQGNTEAFFGQGTRLTVV.

The rearrangement uses TRBV6-6 and TRBJ1-4; the D is unclear. The germline CDR1 and CDR2 sequences are MNHNY and SVGAGI (reference sequence). Trimming left V 6 bases short and J 0 bases short, with 11 bases between. The CDR3 is 15 amino acids. The CDR3 sequence is CASSTRESTNEKLFF. The CDR3, as DNA: TGTGCCAGCAGCACTCGAGAGTCAACTAATGAAAAACTGTTTTTT.

The chain links TRBV29-1 to TRBJ1-2; 8 nucleotides match TRBD1. V was clipped by 7 bases and J by 8 bases; unmatched bases: 12. The CDR3 covers 13 residues. Germline values: CDR1 SQVTM, CDR2 ANQGSEA. Here the CDR3 reads CSATTGASGGYTF. The CDR3 nucleotides read TGCAGCGCCACGACAGGGGCCTCTGGAGGCTACACCTTC.

The rearrangement joins TRBV25-1 to TRBJ1-1; 7 bases line up with TRBD1. This CDR3 contains 15 residues. Germline assignment: CDR1 MGHDK and CDR2 SYGVNS. V shed 8 bases, J shed 5 bases, and the junction held 14 bases outside the gene matches. The CDR3 sequence is CASGDRGGAWTEAFF. In DNA, the CDR3 is TGTGCCAGCGGGGACCGAGGGGGCGCCTGGACTGAAGCTTTCTTT.

The chain combines TRBV12-5 with TRBJ2-7, with 8 bases lining up with TRBD1. There are 13 residues in the CDR3. Germline loops: CDR1 LGHNT, CDR2 FRNRAP. Trimming took 5 bases from V and 3 from J; bases not matched to a gene: 3. The CDR3 here is CASGLGTGYEQYF. CDR3 coding DNA: TGTGCTAGTGGTCTAGGGACAGGCTACGAGCAGTACTTC.

The chain uses TRBV6-6 and TRBJ1-4; D is possibly TRBD1 (5 bases). Trimming removed 8 bases from V and 9 bases from J, with 13 bases in between. This CDR3 region has 12 residues. The germline CDR1 and CDR2 sequences are MNHNY and SVGAGI (reference sequence). The CDR3 DNA sequence: TGTGCCAGCGGGGGAGGGAATAAAAAACTGTTTTTT. The encoded protein is CASGGGNKKLFF.

The count of this clone is one. The V gene is TRBV21-1, the J gene TRBJ2-7; the D call TRBD1 from the table was never checked on the DNA. TRBV21-1 is a known pseudogene. The CDR3 runs 17 residues. In DNA, the CDR3 is TGTGCCAGCAGCTCCCAAGGGCCTCGGGACAGGACGCACGAGCAGTACTTC. As protein: CASSSQGPRDRTHEQYF.

The chain carries TRBV4-3 and TRBJ1-3, with no clear D. Germline CDR1 is LGHNA and CDR2 is YSLEER. Trimming pared 0 bases from V and 0 bases from J, leaving 9 bases between. The CDR3 runs 16 residues. The CDR3 coding sequence is TGCGCCAGCAGCCAAGATTCCGGAGGCTCTGGAAACACCATATATTTT. It codes for CASSQDSGGSGNTIYF.

The V gene is TRBV7-2, the J gene TRBJ2-5; a weak D match, TRBD1 (6 bases). Germline CDR1 reads SGHTA; CDR2 reads FQGNSA. V lost 1 base and J lost 2, with 11 bases in between. The CDR3 covers 15 residues. CDR3 residues: CASSLVGTLQETQYF. The DNA of the CDR3 is TGTGCCAGCAGCTTAGTCGGGACACTACAAGAGACCCAGTACTTC.

The J gene is TRBJ1-1, the V gene TRBV4-3; tentative D call: TRBD1 (5 bases). Germline V gives CDR1 LGHNA, CDR2 YSLEER. The CDR3 extends over 14 amino acids. The V gene lost 1 base and the J gene lost 4 bases, with 10 bases spanning the gap. The chain's CDR3 is CASSQGSRATEAFF. Written as DNA, the CDR3 is TGCGCCAGCAGCCAAGGGTCCAGGGCCACTGAAGCTTTCTTT.

The chain carries TRBV4-1 and TRBJ2-7; 8 nucleotides agree with TRBD1. Losses at the gene ends were 3 bases for V and 2 bases for J; bases not matched to a gene: 9. The CDR3 sequence is 16 residues long. Germline CDR1 is MGHRA and CDR2 is YSYEKL. The CDR3 bases are TGCGCCAGCAGCCAGGACTGGACAGGGAACCCCTACGAGCAGTACTTC. Protein product: CASSQDWTGNPYEQYF.

The chain uses TRBV7-9 and TRBJ2-2; 7 positions match TRBD2. Trimming removed 8 bases from V and 3 bases from J; junction bases left unmatched: 9. The CDR3 length is 15 residues. Germline values: CDR1 SEHNR, CDR2 FQNEAQ (reference sequence). The CDR3 DNA reads as TGTGCCAGCGGCGGGTCAGGGAGGGACACCGGGGAGCTGTTTTTT. This codes for CASGGSGRDTGELFF.

This clone was recorded many times. This chain uses TRBV19 with TRBJ1-5, with D possibly matching TRBD1 (5 bases). CDR1 and CDR2 from the germline V gene are LNHDA and SQIVND (reference sequence). With 4 bases removed from V and 3 bases from J, the gap between germline ends came to 13 bases. The CDR3 length is 15 residues. CDR3 DNA: TGTGCCAGTAGTAACTACGGGGGTTTCAATCAGCCCCAGCATTTT. Amino acids: CASSNYGGFNQPQHF.

The chain couples TRBV19 to TRBJ1-2; 11 bases match TRBD1. CDR3 length: 13 residues. J gave up 5 bases and V 6 bases, and 2 bases lay outside the gene matches. Germline V gene lookup returns CDR1 LNHDA and CDR2 SQIVND (reference sequence). The CDR3 bases are TGTGCCAGTAGATGGGACAGGGGGTATGGCTACACCTTC. This encodes CASRWDRGYGYTF.

This clone occurred once. The V gene is TRBV11-2, the J gene TRBJ2-7; 7 bases are shared with TRBD2. J gave up 3 bases and V 7 bases, and 6 bases lay outside the gene matches. CDR1 and CDR2 from the germline V gene are SGHAT and FQNNGV. CDR3 length equals 13 residues. CDR3 DNA sequence: TGTGCCAGCACCGGGACTACCGGCTACGAGCAGTACTTC. Protein product: CASTGTTGYEQYF.

The chain combines TRBV29-1 with TRBJ1-1; D might be TRBD1 (6 bases). Trimming took off 4 bases at V and 5 bases at J, with 17 bases between the two ends. The CDR3 extends over 14 amino acids. Germline lookup yields CDR1 SQVTM and CDR2 ANQGSEA. The CDR3 sequence: CSVVRQATGTEAFF. CDR3 nucleotides: TGCAGCGTTGTAAGACAGGCCACGGGAACTGAAGCTTTCTTT.

The chain combines TRBV7-9 with TRBJ1-2; TRBD1 is a possible D gene (5 bases). The CDR3 is made up of 12 amino acids. With 3 bases removed from V and 5 bases from J, the gap between germline ends came to 7 bases. From germline, CDR1 is SEHNR and CDR2 FQNEAQ (reference sequence). In nucleotides, the CDR3 is TGTGCCAGCAGCTTGGGGCAGTATGGCTACACCTTC. Translating gives CASSLGQYGYTF.